The rows below give T cell receptor beta chains drawn from one sample of a study of T cells in Graves' hyperthyroidism and ophthalmopathy. One entry per CDR3 protein, called by TCRdb with MiXCR from the multiplex PCR reads. The repertoire consists of about 590,000 distinct CDR3 sequences, with less than 20% occurring once and the leading ten covering approximately 7.4%. The sample comprised blood. The receptor set was obtained from a woman aged 25 to 45 with Graves' hyperthyroidism. CDR3s include the opening cysteine and the closing phenylalanine or tryptophan. Each record gives: CDR3 length, V gene, J gene, D gene, clone size, CDR3 protein, CDR3 DNA. The D gene is left open where the match is weak. Expanded clones are given a class, and other clones once, few, many or no size at all.

CDR3 length: 15
V gene: TRBV6-1
J gene: TRBJ2-7
D gene: .
clone size: many
CDR3 protein: CASSRGSRFSYEQYF
CDR3 DNA: TGTGCCAGCAGTCGAGGTAGCCGATTCTCCTACGAGCAGTACTTC

CDR3 length: 12
V gene: TRBV3-1
J gene: TRBJ2-3
D gene: .
clone size: many
CDR3 protein: CASSQLRDTQYF
CDR3 DNA: TGTGCCAGCAGCCAATTGAGGGATACGCAGTATTTT

CDR3 length: 14
V gene: TRBV19
J gene: TRBJ1-5
D gene: .
clone size: many
CDR3 protein: CASRVGGSNQPQHF
CDR3 DNA: TGTGCCAGTAGGGTCGGGGGTAGCAATCAGCCCCAGCATTTT

CDR3 length: 11
V gene: TRBV29-1
J gene: TRBJ2-1
D gene: .
clone size: .
CDR3 protein: CSAPTGIGQFF
CDR3 DNA: TGCAGCGCCCCAACGGGGATCGGGCAGTTCTTC

CDR3 length: 14
V gene: TRBV7-2
J gene: TRBJ1-4
D gene: TRBD1
clone size: many
CDR3 protein: CASSRDRGNEKLFF
CDR3 DNA: TGTGCCAGCTCACGAGACAGGGGGAACGAAAAACTGTTTTTT

CDR3 length: 16
V gene: TRBV30
J gene: TRBJ2-7
D gene: TRBD1
clone size: many
CDR3 protein: CAWSEMGTGRYYEQYF
CDR3 DNA: TGTGCCTGGAGTGAGATGGGGACAGGGCGGTACTACGAGCAGTACTTC

CDR3 length: 17
V gene: TRBV12-3/TRBV12-4
J gene: TRBJ2-2
D gene: TRBD2
clone size: .
CDR3 protein: CASSLAGTSGRAGELFF
CDR3 DNA: TGTGCCAGCAGTTTAGCGGGGACTAGCGGGAGGGCCGGGGAGCTGTTTTTT

CDR3 length: 14
V gene: TRBV2
J gene: TRBJ2-2
D gene: .
clone size: .
CDR3 protein: CASRYRENTGELFF
CDR3 DNA: TGTGCCAGCAGATACAGGGAGAACACCGGGGAGCTGTTTTTT

CDR3 length: 15
V gene: TRBV19
J gene: TRBJ2-3
D gene: TRBD2
clone size: .
CDR3 protein: CASSILAEDTDTQYF
CDR3 DNA: TGTGCCAGTAGTATCCTAGCGGAAGACACAGATACGCAGTATTTT

CDR3 length: 16
V gene: TRBV3-1
J gene: TRBJ1-4
D gene: .
clone size: few
CDR3 protein: CASSYSGTLYREKLFF
CDR3 DNA: TGTGCCAGCAGTTACTCGGGGACTCTGTACAGGGAAAAACTGTTTTTT

CDR3 length: 12
V gene: TRBV30
J gene: TRBJ1-5
D gene: .
clone size: many
CDR3 protein: CACGRTNQPQHF
CDR3 DNA: TGTGCCTGTGGCAGGACCAATCAGCCCCAGCATTTT

CDR3 length: 15
V gene: TRBV18
J gene: TRBJ2-3
D gene: .
clone size: few
CDR3 protein: CASSPPGDQADTQYF
CDR3 DNA: TGTGCCAGCTCACCACCCGGGGATCAGGCAGATACGCAGTATTTT

CDR3 length: 15
V gene: TRBV4-2
J gene: TRBJ2-3
D gene: .
clone size: many
CDR3 protein: CASSQGPPGEGTQYF
CDR3 DNA: TGTGCCAGCAGCCAAGGACCTCCCGGGGAAGGTACGCAGTATTTT

CDR3 length: 14
V gene: TRBV7-9
J gene: TRBJ2-3
D gene: .
clone size: many
CDR3 protein: CATASDRNTDTQYF
CDR3 DNA: TGTGCCACAGCCTCGGACAGAAACACAGATACGCAGTATTTT

CDR3 length: 15
V gene: TRBV20-1
J gene: TRBJ2-1
D gene: .
clone size: many
CDR3 protein: CSARDPRNSVNEQFF
CDR3 DNA: TGCAGTGCTAGAGATCCAAGGAATTCGGTAAATGAGCAGTTCTTC

CDR3 length: 17
V gene: TRBV24-1
J gene: TRBJ1-5
D gene: .
clone size: many
CDR3 protein: CATSDSQGAWGNQPQHF
CDR3 DNA: TGTGCCACCAGTGATTCCCAAGGGGCTTGGGGCAATCAGCCCCAGCATTTT

CDR3 length: 17
V gene: TRBV10-1
J gene: TRBJ1-1
D gene: .
clone size: .
CDR3 protein: CASSESSYLTAHTEAFF
CDR3 DNA: TGCGCCAGCAGTGAGTCTTCTTATCTGACAGCCCACACTGAAGCTTTCTTT

CDR3 length: 15
V gene: TRBV7-3
J gene: TRBJ2-3
D gene: .
clone size: many
CDR3 protein: CASSLGDWSTDTQYF
CDR3 DNA: TGTGCCAGCAGCTTGGGTGACTGGAGCACAGATACGCAGTATTTT

CDR3 length: 13
V gene: TRBV6-1
J gene: TRBJ2-7
D gene: .
clone size: many
CDR3 protein: CASSEEQGGEQYF
CDR3 DNA: TGTGCCAGCAGTGAGGAGCAAGGAGGCGAGCAGTACTTC

CDR3 length: 17
V gene: TRBV7-9
J gene: TRBJ1-3
D gene: .
clone size: many
CDR3 protein: CASSPEGWPSSGNTIYF
CDR3 DNA: TGTGCCAGCAGCCCCGAGGGATGGCCGAGCTCTGGAAACACCATATATTTT

CDR3 length: 16
V gene: TRBV25-1
J gene: TRBJ1-1
D gene: .
clone size: many
CDR3 protein: CASSDLRTVVLSEAFF
CDR3 DNA: TGTGCCAGCAGTGATCTCAGGACAGTCGTTTTGTCTGAAGCTTTCTTT

CDR3 length: 16
V gene: TRBV6-5
J gene: TRBJ2-7
D gene: TRBD2
clone size: few
CDR3 protein: CASSYSVSGGRYEQYF
CDR3 DNA: TGTGCCAGCAGTTACTCGGTATCGGGAGGCAGGTACGAGCAGTACTTC

CDR3 length: 14
V gene: TRBV18
J gene: TRBJ2-1
D gene: .
clone size: many
CDR3 protein: CASSPEQGFNEQFF
CDR3 DNA: TGTGCCAGCTCACCAGAACAGGGTTTCAATGAGCAGTTCTTC

CDR3 length: 12
V gene: TRBV12-5
J gene: TRBJ2-1
D gene: .
clone size: .
CDR3 protein: CASGLSQNEQFF
CDR3 DNA: TGTGCTAGTGGTTTGTCGCAAAATGAGCAGTTCTTC

CDR3 length: 17
V gene: TRBV5-8
J gene: TRBJ2-2
D gene: TRBD1
clone size: few
CDR3 protein: CASSLGVGTGGHGELFF
CDR3 DNA: TGTGCCAGCAGCTTGGGGGTGGGGACAGGGGGACACGGGGAGCTGTTTTTT

CDR3 length: 16
V gene: TRBV29-1
J gene: TRBJ1-1
D gene: TRBD1
clone size: many
CDR3 protein: CSVEVSVTGVNTEAFF
CDR3 DNA: TGCAGCGTTGAGGTATCGGTGACAGGGGTTAACACTGAAGCTTTCTTT

CDR3 length: 12
V gene: TRBV20-1
J gene: TRBJ2-7
D gene: .
clone size: many
CDR3 protein: CSALTGQYEQYF
CDR3 DNA: TGCAGTGCGCTCACAGGCCAATACGAGCAGTACTTC

CDR3 length: 14
V gene: TRBV28
J gene: TRBJ2-7
D gene: TRBD2
clone size: few
CDR3 protein: CASSPSAGVSEQYF
CDR3 DNA: TGTGCCAGCAGTCCCTCAGCGGGAGTATCCGAGCAGTACTTC

CDR3 length: 12
V gene: TRBV7-9
J gene: TRBJ2-7
D gene: .
clone size: many
CDR3 protein: CASSHGVYEQYF
CDR3 DNA: TGTGCCAGCAGCCACGGAGTGTACGAGCAGTACTTC

CDR3 length: 24
V gene: TRBV6-1
J gene: TRBJ2-4
D gene: TRBD1
clone size: .
CDR3 protein: CASSEVMTGAITGRITSAKNIQYF
CDR3 DNA: TGTGCCAGCAGTGAAGTAATGACAGGGGCCATCACCGGAAGGATCACCTCGGCCAAAAACATTCAGTACTTC

CDR3 length: 14
V gene: TRBV6-6
J gene: TRBJ2-3
D gene: .
clone size: many
CDR3 protein: CASSYSGTLDTQYF
CDR3 DNA: TGTGCCAGCAGTTACTCGGGTACACTTGATACGCAGTATTTT

CDR3 length: 14
V gene: TRBV6-2/TRBV6-3
J gene: TRBJ1-4
D gene: .
clone size: .
CDR3 protein: CASEPGGGDEKLFF
CDR3 DNA: TGTGCCAGCGAACCGGGGGGGGGCGATGAAAAACTGTTTTTT

CDR3 length: 14
V gene: TRBV28
J gene: TRBJ2-1
D gene: TRBD2
clone size: few
CDR3 protein: CASSGTSGTDEQFF
CDR3 DNA: TGTGCCAGCAGCGGAACTAGCGGGACGGATGAGCAGTTCTTC

CDR3 length: 15
V gene: TRBV5-1
J gene: TRBJ2-7
D gene: TRBD2
clone size: many
CDR3 protein: CASSLLAGYLYEQYF
CDR3 DNA: TGCGCCAGCAGCTTGTTAGCGGGATACCTCTACGAGCAGTACTTC

CDR3 length: 13
V gene: TRBV20-1
J gene: TRBJ2-1
D gene: TRBD1
clone size: few
CDR3 protein: CSAISTGKYEQFF
CDR3 DNA: TGCAGTGCTATCTCGACAGGGAAGTATGAGCAGTTCTTC